This section outlines one TCR beta chain sequence together with its context. What it binds is not known. Naive CD8 cells lacked CD45RO and underwent positive selection for CCR7, leaving out terminally differentiated effector memory CD45RA+ cells. The sample is drawn from a study of shared clonotypes between healthy human individuals. Overall study: CD4 naive cells filled three plates per donor, CD4 memory three, CD8 naive two and CD8 memory one.

Overall study findings and caveats: Larger richness was generally estimated for naive than memory subsets.

V lost 6 bases and J lost 5; bases outside the gene matches: 13. Germline loops: CDR1 SNHLY, CDR2 FYNNEI. The CDR3 runs to 16 residues. The assay was carried out at the deep level. Libraries were prepared by immunoSEQ multiplex PCR; TCRdb keeps only in-frame clonotypes and omits some of them. This sample has millions of clones, with about 95% found just once. The sequencing input was naive CD8+ T cells sorted from blood. The receptor's source is a young man in good health. The chain is built from TRBV2 and TRBJ2-1; 7 positions agree with TRBD2. CDR3 sequence (DNA): TGTGCCAGCAGGTCTAGCTCGGGAGGAATTAACAATGAGCAGTTCTTC. Translated, it gives CASRSSSGGINNEQFF.